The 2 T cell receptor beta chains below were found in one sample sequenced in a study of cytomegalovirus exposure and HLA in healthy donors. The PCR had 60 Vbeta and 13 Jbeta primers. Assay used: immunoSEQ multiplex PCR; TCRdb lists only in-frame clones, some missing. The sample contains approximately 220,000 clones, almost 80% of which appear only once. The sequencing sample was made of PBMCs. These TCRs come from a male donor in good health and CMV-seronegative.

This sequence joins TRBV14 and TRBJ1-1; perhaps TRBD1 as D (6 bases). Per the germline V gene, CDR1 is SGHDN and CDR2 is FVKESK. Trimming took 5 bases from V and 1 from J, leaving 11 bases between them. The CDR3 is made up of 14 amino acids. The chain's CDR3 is CASSFPGQNTEAFF. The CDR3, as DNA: TGTGCCAGCAGCTTTCCGGGACAGAACACTGAAGCTTTCTTT. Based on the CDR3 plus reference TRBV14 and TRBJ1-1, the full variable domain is EAGVTQFPSHSVIEKGQTVTLRCDPISGHDNLYWYRRVMGKEIKFLLHFVKESKQDESGMPNNRFLAERTGGTYSTLKVQPAELEDSGVYFCASSFPGQNTEAFFGQGTRLTVV.

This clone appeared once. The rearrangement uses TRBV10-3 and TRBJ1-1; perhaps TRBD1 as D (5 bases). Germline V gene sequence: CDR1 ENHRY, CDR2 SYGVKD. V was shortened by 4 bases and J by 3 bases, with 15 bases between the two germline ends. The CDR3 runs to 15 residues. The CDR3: CAISGGGGWDTEAFF. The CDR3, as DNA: TGTGCCATCAGTGGCGGGGGAGGGTGGGACACTGAAGCTTTCTTT.